The 8 T cell receptor beta chains reported below all come from one sample, sequenced in a study of blood T cells in healthy people across ages. Using a J-beta primer mix together with a sample-barcoded 5' primer, a second PCR was run for roughly 6 to 12 cycles. A single record per CDR3 protein comes from TCRdb applying MiXCR to the 5' RACE reads. The sample lists approximately 820,000 distinct CDR3 sequences, under 45% seen once, with roughly 18% in the top ten. Material for sequencing was blood. These receptors were obtained from a man aged 55 to 70 in good health.

V usage is TRBV20-1 and J usage is TRBJ1-2; maybe TRBD1 (5 bases). The CDR3 length is 17 residues. The ends were cut back, 3 bases at V and 5 bases at J, with 25 bases in the middle. The germline V gene encodes CDR1 DFQATT and CDR2 SNEGSKA (reference sequence). CDR3 protein: CSARVGAVSPMPYGYTF. The CDR3 coding sequence is TGCAGTGCTAGGGTCGGGGCCGTTTCGCCTATGCCGTATGGCTACACCTTC.

This clonotype was recorded a few times. The chain links TRBV27 to TRBJ2-4; 13 bases align to TRBD2. J was trimmed by 6 bases and V by 5 bases; bases with no gene match: 7. The CDR3 has 16 amino acids. In germline, CDR1 is MNHEY, CDR2 SMNVEV (reference sequence). The CDR3 loop reads CASSHGTSGAGNIQYF. CDR3 bases: TGTGCCAGCAGTCACGGGACTAGCGGGGCGGGAAACATTCAGTACTTC.

This chain connects TRBV7-2 to TRBJ1-5; D may be TRBD1 (5 bases). V was shortened by 1 base and J by 4 bases, with 17 bases between the two germline ends. Germline V lookup: CDR1 SGHTA, CDR2 FQGNSA. This CDR3 is 17 amino acids long. The chain's CDR3 is CASSLGFGQGWNQPQHF. CDR3 DNA sequence: TGTGCCAGCAGCTTAGGGTTTGGGCAGGGTTGGAATCAGCCCCAGCATTTT.

The chain combines TRBV12-3 or TRBV12-4 with TRBJ2-2, with a possible D match to TRBD2 (5 bases). The CDR3 totals 15 residues. V was pared by 3 bases and J by 4 bases, with 12 bases between. CDR3 nucleotide sequence: TGTGCCAGCAGTTTGCTAGCAACCCCCACCGGGGAGCTGTTTTTT. Translation: CASSLLATPTGELFF.

The sample holds a few counts of this clonotype. This chain connects TRBV28 to TRBJ2-7, with a tentative D call TRBD1 (7 bases). The CDR3 extends over 16 amino acids. From germline, CDR1 is MDHEN and CDR2 SYDVKM. Trimming took off 6 bases at V and 8 bases at J, with 26 bases between the two ends. This CDR3 reads CASRPPGGGPPTKQYF. The CDR3 nucleotides read TGTGCCAGCAGGCCCCCCGGAGGGGGCCCTCCTACGAAGCAGTACTTC.

This clonotype was observed a single time. The chain has TRBV29-1 and TRBJ2-1; no definite D call. V gave up 4 bases and J gave up 8 bases, with 15 bases separating them. CDR1 and CDR2 (germline): SQVTM, ANQGSEA. The length of the CDR3 is 13 residues. CDR3: CSVGERTAYEQFF. The CDR3 DNA is TGCAGCGTTGGGGAACGGACGGCGTATGAGCAGTTCTTC.

This clonotype showed up just a few times. V and J are TRBV4-2 and TRBJ2-1; D unresolved. Germline V gene lookup returns CDR1 LGHNA and CDR2 YNFKEQ. The CDR3 covers 15 residues. With 1 base removed from V and 6 bases from J, the gap between germline ends came to 13 bases. The DNA for the CDR3 is TGTGCCAGCAGCCAAGGTCGGCAGTTCGGCAATGAGCAGTTCTTC. Translating gives CASSQGRQFGNEQFF.

The chain carries TRBV20-1 and TRBJ1-5; 7 bases fit TRBD1. The CDR3 consists of 14 residues. V was clipped by 2 bases and J by 1 base; unmatched bases: 2. CDR1 and CDR2 from the germline V gene are DFQATT and SNEGSKA (reference sequence). CDR3 sequence reads: CSARRDRSNQPQHF. CDR3 coding DNA: TGCAGTGCTAGACGGGACAGAAGCAATCAGCCCCAGCATTTT.